The 10 T cell receptor beta chains presented below share a single source sample, sequenced in a study of a mutant IDH1 vaccine in newly diagnosed glioma. Assay: immunoSEQ multiplex PCR; the TCRdb copy retains only in-frame clones and omits some. This sample has around 60,000 clones, with around 89% found just once. Antigens for these TCRs are unknown. Time point of the sample: week 11, during vaccination. Each dose delivered 300 ug of mutant IDH1 20-mer peptide subcutaneously with imiquimod. Sample: PBMCs, taken from a glioma patient whose treatment included an IDH1 peptide vaccine. These receptors all stem from a man between 40 and 49 years old with glioma.

This chain links TRBV7-8 with TRBJ1-6; unclear D gene. Germline-derived CDR1 and CDR2 are SGHVS and FQNEAQ. V was clipped by 1 base and J by 8 bases, with 6 bases between them. The CDR3 runs 13 residues. The CDR3 coding sequence is TGTGCCAGCAGCTTAGTTCCATATTCACCCCTCCACTTT. This codes for CASSLVPYSPLHF.

The chain is built from TRBV5-1 and TRBJ1-2; D is uncertain. Per the germline V gene, CDR1 is SGHRS and CDR2 is YFSETQ. The V gene lost 1 base and the J gene lost 11 bases, with 15 bases spanning the gap. CDR3 size: 13 residues. The CDR3 protein is CASSLNPGAGYTF. CDR3 sequence (DNA): TGCGCCAGCAGCTTGAATCCGGGAGCGGGGTACACCTTC.

V is TRBV4-3 and J is TRBJ1-4; 9 positions agree with TRBD1. Germline lookup yields CDR1 LGHNA and CDR2 YSLEER. This CDR3 has 15 residues. After removal of 0 bases from V and 10 bases from J, the junction contained 6 bases not matched to a gene. The CDR3 coding sequence is TGCGCCAGCAGCCAAGATCACAGGGGGCAAGGAAAACTGTTTTTT. Its translation: CASSQDHRGQGKLFF.

The V and J genes are TRBV5-1 and TRBJ1-1; perhaps TRBD1 as D (6 bases). Germline CDR1 and CDR2: SGHRS and YFSETQ. The CDR3 has 15 amino acids. V was trimmed by 0 bases and J by 4 bases, leaving 13 bases between them. This CDR3 reads CASSLASGGGTEAFF. The CDR3 DNA reads TGCGCCAGCAGCTTGGCGTCCGGGGGCGGCACTGAAGCTTTCTTT.

V and J are TRBV18 and TRBJ1-2, with 9 bases that match TRBD1. V shed 3 bases, J shed 2 bases, and the junction held 7 bases outside the gene matches. The CDR3 is 16 residues long. The germline V gene has CDR1 KGHSH and CDR2 LQKENI. The CDR3 nucleotides read TGTGCCAGCTCACCCGCCCCCGGGACAGGGAACTATGGCTACACCTTC. Protein product: CASSPAPGTGNYGYTF.

V is TRBV5-4 and J is TRBJ2-5; D is undetermined. Germline loops: CDR1 SGHNT, CDR2 YYREEE (reference sequence). The germline V and J ends were trimmed by 5 bases and 5 bases, with 16 bases remaining between them. The CDR3 loop spans 14 amino acids. CDR3 in amino acids: CASSSAAGSETQYF. In DNA form, the CDR3 reads TGTGCCAGCAGTTCTGCGGCTGGGTCGGAGACCCAGTACTTC.

V usage is TRBV2 and J usage is TRBJ1-6; tentative D call: TRBD1 (5 bases). The CDR3 consists of 15 residues. Trimming removed 2 bases from V and 4 bases from J, with 9 bases in between. The germline gives CDR1 SNHLY, CDR2 FYNNEI. CDR3: CASSELTGYNSPLHF. Written as DNA, the CDR3 is TGTGCCAGCAGTGAACTTACAGGATATAATTCACCCCTCCACTTT. Filled out from reference TRBV2 and TRBJ1-6, the complete variable domain reads EPEVTQTPSHQVTQMGQEVILRCVPISNHLYFYWYRQILGQKVEFLVSFYNNEISEKSEIFDDQFSVERPDGSNFTLKIRSTKLEDSAMYFCASSELTGYNSPLHFGNGTRLTVT.

The V call is TRBV5-6, the J call TRBJ2-7; D gene unclear. Germline CDR1 reads SGHDT; CDR2 reads YYEEEE. The CDR3 consists of 16 residues. V gave up 4 bases and J gave up 0 bases, with 17 bases separating them. CDR3 amino acids: CASSPQGQVSSYEQYF. In nucleotides, the CDR3 is TGTGCCAGCAGCCCTCAAGGCCAGGTGAGCTCCTACGAGCAGTACTTC.

The chain has TRBV5-1 and TRBJ2-1, with 10 bases identical to TRBD1. Germline CDR1 SGHRS, CDR2 YFSETQ. V was clipped by 0 bases and J by 6 bases; unmatched bases: 3. The CDR3 loop spans 15 amino acids. This chain's CDR3 is CASSLVRQGANEQFF. The CDR3 bases are TGCGCCAGCAGCTTGGTACGACAGGGGGCCAATGAGCAGTTCTTC.

The chain couples TRBV7-9 to TRBJ1-3; TRBD1 agrees at 12 bases. The V segment lost 4 bases and the J segment 8 bases; nucleotides outside the gene matches: 12. This CDR3 contains 17 residues. Per germline, CDR1 SEHNR and CDR2 FQNEAQ (reference sequence). CDR3 region: CASSSPGTGGLGDTIYF. CDR3 nucleotide sequence: TGTGCCAGCAGCTCGCCCGGGACAGGGGGCTTAGGGGACACCATATATTTT.